The 14 T cell receptor beta chains below come from one sample, sequenced in a study of shared T cell receptors in the human thymus. The protocol was immunoSEQ multiplex PCR, while the TCRdb copy is restricted to in-frame clones and leaves out a portion. The sample lists 450,000 to 650,000 clones, 75% to 85% seen once, with 0.013% in the top ten. The same data also went into a second study, on human thymus T cells.

Sequenced sample: thymocytes. The receptors originated from a boy under three years old with a congenital heart defect.

The chain uses TRBV4-1 and TRBJ2-1; 12 bases agree with TRBD2. J gave up 7 bases and V 11 bases, and 6 bases lay outside the gene matches. This CDR3 spans 13 amino acids. The germline gives CDR1 MGHRA, CDR2 YSYEKL. The CDR3 DNA follows: TGCGCCGTAACTAGCGGGAGGAGGAATGAGCAGTTCTTC. This encodes CAVTSGRRNEQFF.

Only a few counts were recorded for this clone. The chain uses TRBV15 and TRBJ2-7, with 12 bases fitting TRBD2. Losses at the gene ends were 5 bases for V and 3 bases for J; bases not matched to a gene: 2. CDR1 and CDR2 (germline): LNHNV, YYDKDF (reference sequence). The CDR3 covers 14 residues. CDR3 in amino acids: CATSRTSGDYEQYF. The CDR3 DNA reads as TGTGCCACCAGCCGGACTAGCGGGGACTACGAGCAGTACTTC.

The chain employs TRBV5-1 and TRBJ2-1; TRBD2 agrees at 12 bases. The trim removed 3 bases at V and 9 bases at J, leaving 7 bases unmatched. The CDR3 is 15 residues long. Germline-derived CDR1 and CDR2 are SGHRS and YFSETQ. The CDR3 bases are TGCGCCAGCAGCTCCCCTAGCGGGAGGGCCAGTGAGCAGTTCTTC. It translates to CASSSPSGRASEQFF.

This chain uses TRBV11-2 with TRBJ2-7, with TRBD2 matching 11 bases. Germline loops: CDR1 SGHAT, CDR2 FQNNGV. After removal of 5 bases from V and 0 bases from J, the junction contained 12 bases not matched to a gene. The CDR3 is 18 residues long. CDR3 coding DNA: TGTGCCAGCAGCCTACCTGGGACTAGCGGAAGAACCTCCTACGAGCAGTACTTC. Translating it yields CASSLPGTSGRTSYEQYF. Filled out from reference TRBV11-2 and TRBJ2-7, the complete variable domain reads EAGVAQSPRYKIIEKRQSVAFWCNPISGHATLYWYQQILGQGPKLLIQFQNNGVVDDSQLPKDRFSAERLKGVDSTLKIQPAKLEDSAVYLCASSLPGTSGRTSYEQYFGPGTRLTVT.

This chain connects TRBV27 to TRBJ2-7, with 7 bases fitting TRBD2. V was clipped by 3 bases and J by 4 bases; unmatched bases: 6. Germline V gene sequence: CDR1 MNHEY, CDR2 SMNVEV (reference sequence). The CDR3 consists of 14 residues. The chain's CDR3 is CASSFPSGAYEQYF. In nucleotides, the CDR3 is TGTGCCAGCAGTTTCCCCAGCGGGGCTTACGAGCAGTACTTC.

This clone turned up a few times. The chain employs TRBV6-1 and TRBJ1-5, with 7 bases matching TRBD1. CDR3 length: 16 amino acids. Germline CDR1 reads MNHNS; CDR2 reads SASEGT. The V gene end was trimmed by 1 base and the J gene end by 4 bases; junction bases not matched to a gene: 7. The CDR3 sequence is CASSEGDSLRNQPQHF. The CDR3 DNA is TGTGCCAGCAGTGAAGGGGACAGTCTTCGTAATCAGCCCCAGCATTTT.

DNA of the CDR3: TGTGCCAGCAGCCCCGTGCGGGGGGGGGACTATGGCTACACCTTC. This translates into CASSPVRGGDYGYTF. The chain is built from TRBV6-1 and TRBJ1-2; weak D call: TRBD1 (5 bases). Germline V CDR1 and CDR2: MNHNS, SASEGT. This CDR3 region has 15 residues. Trimming removed 6 bases at V and 3 bases at J, with 17 bases between.

This rearrangement joins TRBV11-2 to TRBJ1-4; D perhaps matches TRBD1 (6 bases). V lost 4 bases and J lost 6, with 18 bases in between. Germline CDR1 and CDR2: SGHAT and FQNNGV. CDR3 length equals 16 residues. This CDR3 reads CASSSKSGEGDEKLFF. CDR3 nucleotides: TGTGCCAGCAGCTCTAAATCAGGGGAGGGGGATGAAAAACTGTTTTTT.

The V call is TRBV7-9, the J call TRBJ2-7; 10 bases map to TRBD1. There are 14 residues in the CDR3. Trimming cost V 5 bases and J 5 bases; bases outside gene matches: 6. Germline V gene sequence: CDR1 SEHNR, CDR2 FQNEAQ (reference sequence). CDR3: CASSPGTGADEQYF. In nucleotides, the CDR3 is TGTGCCAGCAGCCCCGGGACAGGGGCCGACGAGCAGTACTTC.

This clone showed up just a few times. V gene TRBV5-1 combines with J gene TRBJ1-4; D is unclear. CDR3 length: 13 amino acids. The germline CDR1 and CDR2 sequences are SGHRS and YFSETQ. Trimming took off 1 base at V and 11 bases at J, with 12 bases between the two ends. CDR3 nucleotides: TGCGCCAGCAGCTTGCAACACGGAGATAAACTGTTTTTT. This encodes CASSLQHGDKLFF. Looking up the rest from reference TRBV5-1 and TRBJ1-4 gives the full variable domain: KAGVTQTPRYLIKTRGQQVTLSCSPISGHRSVSWYQQTPGQGLQFLFEYFSETQRNKGNFPGRFSGRQFSNSRSEMNVSTLELGDSALYLCASSLQHGDKLFFGSGTQLSVL.

The J gene is TRBJ1-1, the V gene TRBV11-3; possibly TRBD1 for D (5 bases). Deletions cut 3 bases from V and 1 base from J, with 21 bases between. The CDR3 extends over 18 amino acids. Looked up from germline, CDR1 is SGHNT and CDR2 is YENEEA. The CDR3 sequence: CASSFSLRQGGGNTEAFF. CDR3 in DNA: TGTGCCAGCAGCTTTTCACTTCGCCAGGGTGGTGGGAACACTGAAGCTTTCTTT.

The chain is built from TRBV9 and TRBJ2-4, with D tentatively TRBD1 (6 bases). Trimming cost V 3 bases and J 1 base, with 26 bases left between them. The CDR3 loop spans 20 amino acids. Germline CDR1 is SGDLS and CDR2 is YYNGEE. As DNA, the CDR3 is TGTGCCAGCAGCGCGGGCCTAGGGGACACGGCACTTTCGGCCAAAAACATTCAGTACTTC. This translates into CASSAGLGDTALSAKNIQYF.

The genes are TRBV6-1 and TRBJ2-3; D may be TRBD2 (6 bases). Germline-derived CDR1 and CDR2 are MNHNS and SASEGT. This CDR3 is 16 amino acids long. Trimming took off 2 bases at V and 0 bases at J, with 12 bases between the two ends. Written as DNA, the CDR3 is TGTGCCAGCAGTGAATTTGAGCGGGTGAGCACAGATACGCAGTATTTT. It specifies CASSEFERVSTDTQYF.

This sequence joins TRBV5-1 and TRBJ1-2; D gene uncertain. Germline CDR1 reads SGHRS; CDR2 reads YFSETQ. Trimming took off 2 bases at V and 5 bases at J, with 25 bases between the two ends. The CDR3 runs 18 residues. The CDR3 DNA follows: TGCGCCAGCAGCTTTTATCTGGGTCCCCCTCGTCGGGTATATGGCTACACCTTC. Translated: CASSFYLGPPRRVYGYTF. The full variable domain, completed using reference TRBV5-1 and TRBJ1-2, is KAGVTQTPRYLIKTRGQQVTLSCSPISGHRSVSWYQQTPGQGLQFLFEYFSETQRNKGNFPGRFSGRQFSNSRSEMNVSTLELGDSALYLCASSFYLGPPRRVYGYTFGSGTRLTVV.